One T cell receptor beta chain is described in this entry. Its antigen remains undetermined. Per-base qualities were not stored, and no clone one base away is much larger. The germline V and J ends show losses of 4 bases and 3 bases respectively, and no gene match explains 5 bases of the junction. Its CDR3 holds 17 amino acids, cysteine through phenylalanine. Of the read, only the CDR3 DNA is kept; its 51 bases are in frame from base 1. As encoded in the germline V gene, CDR1 is KGHDR while CDR2 is SFDVKD. The entry originates in a study of control samples from healthy donors and cancer patients (dated by TCRdb to 2018 to 2021). Library preparation used the immunoSEQ multiplex PCR assay. TCRdb stores this immuneACCESS table with in-frame sequences only. Part of the clones is absent; in the studies checked, under half of the shortfall reflects unresolved V genes, and no reason is known for the rest. This sample comprises roughly 120,000 clones, roughly 91% of them detected only once. Around 1.6% of the sample lies in the top ten.

The chain is assembled from TRBV24-1 and TRBJ2-2; 12 bases in between match TRBD2. This receptor was taken from a man between 45 and 60 years old with head and neck cancer. The specimen sequenced was PBMCs. This receptor carries the CDR3 CATSERGLAGYTGELFF. In nucleotide form, the sequence is TGTGCCACCAGTGAGCGGGGACTAGCGGGTTACACCGGGGAGCTGTTTTTT.